This T cell receptor beta chain was identified during a study of response to subunit inactivated influenza vaccine. Overall study results and limits: Each seasonal influenza vaccination, the authors suggested, recruits few new T cells.

As regards this clonotype: The antigen remains unidentified.

TCRdb re-called the RT-PCR reads through MiXCR, storing one row per CDR3 protein. This table holds 450,000 to 700,000 distinct CDR3 sequences, approximately 15% found once. Sequencing was performed on PBMCs from blood, taken 11 to 12 days after vaccination. The source of this sequence is a man in his fifties who received an inactivated influenza vaccine.

The CDR3 nucleotides read TGTGCCTGGGGGCAGCTCAACACTGAAGCTTTCTTT. Protein sequence: CAWGQLNTEAFF. V and J are TRBV30 and TRBJ1-1; D ambiguous. Germline CDR1 is GTSNPN and CDR2 is SVGIG (reference sequence). The CDR3 length is 12 residues. The germline V and J ends were trimmed by 5 bases and 2 bases, with 9 bases remaining between them.